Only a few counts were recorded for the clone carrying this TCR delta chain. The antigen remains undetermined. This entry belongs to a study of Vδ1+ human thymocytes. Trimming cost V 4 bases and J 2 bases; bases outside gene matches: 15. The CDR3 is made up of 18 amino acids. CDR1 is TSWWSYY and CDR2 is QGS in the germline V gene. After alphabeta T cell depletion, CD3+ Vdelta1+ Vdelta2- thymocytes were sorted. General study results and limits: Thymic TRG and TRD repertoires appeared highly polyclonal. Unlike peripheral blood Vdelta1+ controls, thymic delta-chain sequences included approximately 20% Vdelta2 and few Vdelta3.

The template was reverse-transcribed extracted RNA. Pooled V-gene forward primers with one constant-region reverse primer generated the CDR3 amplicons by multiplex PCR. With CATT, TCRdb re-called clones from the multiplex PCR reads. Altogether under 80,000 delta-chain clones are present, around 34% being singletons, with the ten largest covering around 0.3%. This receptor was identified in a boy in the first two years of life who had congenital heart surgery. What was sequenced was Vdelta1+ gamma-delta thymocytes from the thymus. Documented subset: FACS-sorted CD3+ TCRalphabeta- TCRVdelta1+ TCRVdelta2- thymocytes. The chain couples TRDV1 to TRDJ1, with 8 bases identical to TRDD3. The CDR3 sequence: CALGGTERLWDTTDKLIF. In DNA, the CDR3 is TGTGCTCTTGGGGGAACGGAGCGGCTTTGGGATACGACCGATAAACTCATCTTT.